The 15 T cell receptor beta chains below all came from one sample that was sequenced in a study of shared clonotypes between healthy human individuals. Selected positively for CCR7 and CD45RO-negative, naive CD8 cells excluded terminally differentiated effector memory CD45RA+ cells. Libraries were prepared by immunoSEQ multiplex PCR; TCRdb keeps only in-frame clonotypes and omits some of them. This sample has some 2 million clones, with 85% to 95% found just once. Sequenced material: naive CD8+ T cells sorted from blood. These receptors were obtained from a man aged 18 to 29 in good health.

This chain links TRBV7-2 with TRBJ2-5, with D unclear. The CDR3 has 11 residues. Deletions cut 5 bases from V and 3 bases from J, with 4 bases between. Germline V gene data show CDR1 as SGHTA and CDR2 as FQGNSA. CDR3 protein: CASSMEETQYF. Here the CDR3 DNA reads TGTGCCAGCAGCATGGAAGAGACCCAGTACTTC.

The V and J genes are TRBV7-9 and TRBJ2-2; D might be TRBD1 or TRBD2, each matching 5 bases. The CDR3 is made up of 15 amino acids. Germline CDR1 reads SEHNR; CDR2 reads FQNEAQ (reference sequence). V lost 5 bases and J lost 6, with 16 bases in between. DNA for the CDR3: TGTGCCAGCAGCCCAGGGACGGGGATGGCCGGGGAGCTGTTTTTT. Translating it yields CASSPGTGMAGELFF.

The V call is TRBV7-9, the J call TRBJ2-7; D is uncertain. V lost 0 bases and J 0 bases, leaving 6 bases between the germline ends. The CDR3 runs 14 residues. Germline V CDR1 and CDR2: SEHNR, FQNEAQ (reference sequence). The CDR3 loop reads CASSLAEPSYEQYF. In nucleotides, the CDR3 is TGTGCCAGCAGCTTAGCAGAGCCCTCCTACGAGCAGTACTTC.

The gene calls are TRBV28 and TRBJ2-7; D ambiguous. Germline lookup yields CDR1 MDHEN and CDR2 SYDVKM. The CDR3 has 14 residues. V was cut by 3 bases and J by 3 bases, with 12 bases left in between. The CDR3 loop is CASSFLRSFYEQYF. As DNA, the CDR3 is TGTGCCAGCAGTTTCCTGAGATCTTTCTACGAGCAGTACTTC.

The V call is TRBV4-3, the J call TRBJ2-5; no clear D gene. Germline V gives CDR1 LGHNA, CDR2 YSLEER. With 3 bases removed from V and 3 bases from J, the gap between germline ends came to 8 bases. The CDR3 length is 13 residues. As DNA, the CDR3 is TGCGCCAGCAGCCATCCCGGAGAAGAGACCCAGTACTTC. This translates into CASSHPGEETQYF.

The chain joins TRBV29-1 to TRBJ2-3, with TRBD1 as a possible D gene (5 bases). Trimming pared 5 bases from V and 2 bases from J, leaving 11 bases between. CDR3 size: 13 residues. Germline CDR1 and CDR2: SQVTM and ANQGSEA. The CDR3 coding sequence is TGCAGCGTTTGGCTAGGGGCCACAGATACGCAGTATTTT. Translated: CSVWLGATDTQYF.

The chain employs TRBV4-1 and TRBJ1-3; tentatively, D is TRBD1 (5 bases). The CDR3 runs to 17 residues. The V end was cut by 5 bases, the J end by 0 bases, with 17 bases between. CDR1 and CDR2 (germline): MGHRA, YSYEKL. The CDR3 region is CASSSRGGATSGNTIYF. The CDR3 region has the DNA TGCGCCAGCAGCTCACGTGGGGGTGCGACCTCTGGAAACACCATATATTTT.

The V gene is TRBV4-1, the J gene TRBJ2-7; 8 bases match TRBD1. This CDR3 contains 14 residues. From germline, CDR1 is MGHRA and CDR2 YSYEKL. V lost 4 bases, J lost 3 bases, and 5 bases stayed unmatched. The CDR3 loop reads CASSPGQAVYEQYF. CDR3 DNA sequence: TGCGCCAGCAGCCCGGGACAGGCTGTCTACGAGCAGTACTTC.

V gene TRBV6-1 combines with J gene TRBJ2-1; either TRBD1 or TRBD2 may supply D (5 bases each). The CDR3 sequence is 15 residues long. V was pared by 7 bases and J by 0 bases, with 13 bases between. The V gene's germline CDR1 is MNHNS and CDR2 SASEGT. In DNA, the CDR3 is TGTGCCAGCACCCCCGGGGCGGGCTCCTACAATGAGCAGTTCTTC. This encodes CASTPGAGSYNEQFF.

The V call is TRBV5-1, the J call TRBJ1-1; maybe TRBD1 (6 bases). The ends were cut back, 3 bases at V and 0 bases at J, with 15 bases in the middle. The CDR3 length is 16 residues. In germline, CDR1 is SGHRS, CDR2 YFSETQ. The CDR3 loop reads CASSWRTGSLNTEAFF. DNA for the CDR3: TGCGCCAGCAGCTGGCGAACAGGGTCCCTGAACACTGAAGCTTTCTTT.

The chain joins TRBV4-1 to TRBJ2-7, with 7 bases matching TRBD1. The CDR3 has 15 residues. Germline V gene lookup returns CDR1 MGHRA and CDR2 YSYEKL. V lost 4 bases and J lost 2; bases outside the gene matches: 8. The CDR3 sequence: CASSPVATGPYEQYF. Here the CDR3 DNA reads TGCGCCAGCAGCCCCGTCGCGACAGGGCCCTACGAGCAGTACTTC.

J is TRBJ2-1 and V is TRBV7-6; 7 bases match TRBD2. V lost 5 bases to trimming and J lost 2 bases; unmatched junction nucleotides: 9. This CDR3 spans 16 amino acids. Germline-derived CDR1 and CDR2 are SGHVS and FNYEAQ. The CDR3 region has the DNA TGTGCCAGCAGCCATCTAGCGGCCGCTCCCTACAATGAGCAGTTCTTC. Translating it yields CASSHLAAAPYNEQFF.

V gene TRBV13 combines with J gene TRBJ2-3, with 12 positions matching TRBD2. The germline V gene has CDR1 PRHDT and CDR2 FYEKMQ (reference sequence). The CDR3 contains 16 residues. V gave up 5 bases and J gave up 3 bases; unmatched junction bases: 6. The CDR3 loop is CASSRRLAGATDTQYF. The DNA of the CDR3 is TGTGCCAGCAGCCGCAGACTAGCGGGAGCGACAGATACGCAGTATTTT.

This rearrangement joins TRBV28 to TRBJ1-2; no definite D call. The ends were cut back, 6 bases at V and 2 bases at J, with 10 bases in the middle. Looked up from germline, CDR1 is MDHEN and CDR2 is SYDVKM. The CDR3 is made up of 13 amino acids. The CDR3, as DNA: TGTGCCAGCAGCTTAAGAGTCAACTATGGCTACACCTTC. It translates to CASSLRVNYGYTF.

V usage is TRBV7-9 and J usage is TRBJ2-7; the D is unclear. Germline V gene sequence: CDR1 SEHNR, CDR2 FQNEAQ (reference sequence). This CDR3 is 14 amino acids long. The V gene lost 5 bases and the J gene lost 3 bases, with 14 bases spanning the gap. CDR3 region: CASSAGDRIYEQYF. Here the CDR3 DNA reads TGTGCCAGCAGCGCTGGGGATAGGATCTACGAGCAGTACTTC.